This T cell receptor beta chain was found in a study of T cell clones after liver transplantation. Study as a whole: Pre-transplant mixed lymphocyte reactions yielded third-party-reactive TCRbeta sequences as comparators for graft-donor-reactive sequences. Patients counted as tolerant after at least one year off all immunosuppression, enzymes not exceeding twice normal.

Trimming took off 4 bases at V and 2 bases at J, with 14 bases between the two ends. CDR3 length: 15 residues. Germline CDR1 SGDLS, CDR2 YYNGEE. Generated by immunoSEQ multiplex PCR, the TCRdb table keeps only in-frame clones and is missing some. The repertoire holds over 50,000 clones, roughly 84% seen once, with 7.5% to 10% in the top ten. The origin of this receptor is a human donor who received a liver transplant. V usage is TRBV9 and J usage is TRBJ2-3, with D unclear. This sample comprised CD4+ T cells from blood, obtained before liver transplant. The CDR3 DNA reads as TGTGCCAGCAGCCCCCGCGGAAGGGACACAGATACGCAGTATTTT. This sequence encodes CASSPRGRDTDTQYF.